This TCR beta chain derives from a study of T cells after yellow fever vaccination. The CDR3 loop spans 14 amino acids. Unmatched junction bases numbered 7, after V lost 6 bases and J lost 6 bases. TCRdb ran MiXCR on the 5' RACE reads and lists one entry per CDR3 protein. Of a few hundred thousand distinct CDR3 sequences in the sample, around 17% were seen once. This clonotype was recorded at least ten times. The sequence was obtained from a man between 18 and 29 years old who received the YFV17D yellow fever vaccine. The sample in question was PBMCs, obtained 5 days after the first yellow fever vaccination. The V call is TRBV12-3 or TRBV12-4, the J call TRBJ2-7, with 11 bases that match TRBD1. CDR3 sequence reads: CASRSHGTGGEQYF. CDR3 coding DNA: TGTGCCAGCAGATCCCACGGGACAGGGGGCGAGCAGTACTTC.